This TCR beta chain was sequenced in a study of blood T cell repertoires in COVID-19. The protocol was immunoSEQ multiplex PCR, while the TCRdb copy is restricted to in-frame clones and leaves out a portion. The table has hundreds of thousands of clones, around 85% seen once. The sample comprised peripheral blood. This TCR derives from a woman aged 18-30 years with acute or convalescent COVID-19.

The CDR3 nucleotides read TGTGCCAGCAGCGACCGGACAGGGGTGCCCGGTGGAGGCTACACCTTC. It translates to CASSDRTGVPGGGYTF. The chain combines TRBV7-2 with TRBJ1-2; 9 positions match TRBD1. The CDR3 is made up of 16 amino acids. The V segment lost 5 bases and the J segment 8 bases; nucleotides outside the gene matches: 15. In germline, CDR1 is SGHTA, CDR2 FQGNSA.